This is a list of T cell receptor beta chains from one sample in a study. Each CDR3 protein is one row after TCRdb ran MiXCR on the 5' RACE reads. The table lists about 41,000 distinct CDR3 sequences, roughly 29% of them singletons. Material: memory CD4+ T cells sorted from a lymph node. All receptors derive from a female donor with breast cancer. CDR3s include the opening cysteine and the closing phenylalanine or tryptophan. D genes are given only for firm matches. Size tells how often a clone was seen (once, few, many) or the class of an expanded clone, and some rows leave it out.

CDR3nt: TGTGCCAGCAGCCGGGACGGTAATGAAAAACTGTTTTTT
CDR3aa: CASSRDGNEKLFF
abundance: .
j_gene: TRBJ1-4
len: 13
d_gene: .
v_gene: TRBV7-9

CDR3nt: TGTGCCAGCAGCCTCGGGTGGCAAGGTGAGCAGTTCTTC
CDR3aa: CASSLGWQGEQFF
abundance: .
j_gene: TRBJ2-1
len: 13
d_gene: .
v_gene: TRBV4-2

CDR3nt: TGTGCCAGCAGCAAAGAAAACGGGAGGGCCAGCAATGAGCAGTTCTTC
CDR3aa: CASSKENGRASNEQFF
abundance: .
j_gene: TRBJ2-1
len: 16
d_gene: TRBD2
v_gene: TRBV4-2

CDR3nt: TGTGCCAGCAGCTTTAAGCCGGTCGCCCGAACCGGCCACACAGATACGCAGTATTTT
CDR3aa: CASSFKPVARTGHTDTQYF
abundance: .
j_gene: TRBJ2-3
len: 19
d_gene: .
v_gene: TRBV7-3

CDR3nt: TGTGCCAGCAGCTTGGACGGTCAAGAGACCCAGTACTTC
CDR3aa: CASSLDGQETQYF
abundance: .
j_gene: TRBJ2-5
len: 13
d_gene: .
v_gene: TRBV5-4

CDR3nt: TGCAGTGCTAGAAATGGGTGGCGTCGGGCGGTGGGTGAGCAGTTCTTC
CDR3aa: CSARNGWRRAVGEQFF
abundance: .
j_gene: TRBJ2-1
len: 16
d_gene: .
v_gene: TRBV20-1

CDR3nt: TGTGCCAGCAGTTTAACAGGGGAATATGGCTACACCTTC
CDR3aa: CASSLTGEYGYTF
abundance: few
j_gene: TRBJ1-2
len: 13
d_gene: TRBD1
v_gene: TRBV12-3/TRBV12-4

CDR3nt: TGTGCCAGCAGGCTTGCGGGGCTGGGGGCCAACGTCCTGACTTTC
CDR3aa: CASRLAGLGANVLTF
abundance: few
j_gene: TRBJ2-6
len: 15
d_gene: .
v_gene: TRBV7-2

CDR3nt: TGTGCCAGCAGCTCGGGACTTTTGCAGTGGGAGCAGTACTTC
CDR3aa: CASSSGLLQWEQYF
abundance: few
j_gene: TRBJ2-7
len: 14
d_gene: .
v_gene: TRBV5-5

CDR3nt: TGCGCCAGCAGCTATATCGAAGAGCTGGGACTAGCGGGAGGCAATGAGCAGTTCTTC
CDR3aa: CASSYIEELGLAGGNEQFF
abundance: few
j_gene: TRBJ2-1
len: 19
d_gene: TRBD2
v_gene: TRBV5-1

CDR3nt: TGTGCCAGCAGCGTAGTGGCTAGCGGGAGGGCAGATACGCAGTATTTT
CDR3aa: CASSVVASGRADTQYF
abundance: .
j_gene: TRBJ2-3
len: 16
d_gene: TRBD2
v_gene: TRBV9

CDR3nt: TGTGTCACCAGCAGGGGCGACGCGGGCGGGGGCTACACCTTC
CDR3aa: CVTSRGDAGGGYTF
abundance: .
j_gene: TRBJ1-2
len: 14
d_gene: .
v_gene: TRBV15